Below are 29 T cell receptor beta chains sequenced from a single sample in a study of identical twins. From the 5' RACE reads, TCRdb called clonotypes with MiXCR, one entry per CDR3 protein. The data contain 1,800,000 or so distinct CDR3 sequences, more than 30% of them singletons. Input material: cord blood. The receptors were sampled from a newborn girl in good health.

This clonotype was picked up a small number of times. The chain joins TRBV5-4 to TRBJ2-4; 7 bases are shared with TRBD2. From germline, CDR1 is SGHNT and CDR2 YYREEE (reference sequence). Unmatched junction bases numbered 7, after V lost 5 bases and J lost 5 bases. The CDR3 has 14 amino acids. CDR3 nucleotide sequence: TGTGCCAGCAGACCAGACCTAGCGGAAAACATTCAGTACTTC. It specifies CASRPDLAENIQYF.

There are many counts of this clonotype. V is TRBV7-9 and J is TRBJ2-7, with D perhaps given as TRBD1 or TRBD2 (5 bases each). The CDR3 spans 13 residues. V was clipped by 3 bases and J by 0 bases, with 6 bases between them. The V gene's germline CDR1 is SEHNR and CDR2 FQNEAQ (reference sequence). The CDR3 region is CASSFGASYEQYF. CDR3 coding DNA: TGTGCCAGCAGCTTCGGGGCCTCCTACGAGCAGTACTTC.

This chain joins TRBV20-1 and TRBJ2-1, with 12 bases fitting TRBD2. The J call may be incorrect, as the DNA end agrees better with TRBJ2-7. There are 17 residues in the CDR3. Germline V gives CDR1 DFQATT, CDR2 SNEGSKA (reference sequence). In DNA, the CDR3 is TGCAGTGCCCCTGCTAGCGGGGGGGCCCCGGGGTACAATGAGCAGTACTTC. This codes for CSAPASGGAPGYNEQYF.

The sample holds one count of this clonotype. The chain uses TRBV3-1 and TRBJ1-5; D is ambiguous. CDR3 length: 16 amino acids. Trimming took off 1 base at V and 5 bases at J, with 15 bases between the two ends. Germline CDR1 and CDR2: LGHDT and YNNKEL (reference sequence). CDR3 region: CASSQVEGGSYQPQHF. The CDR3 DNA sequence: TGTGCCAGCAGCCAAGTTGAAGGCGGAAGCTATCAGCCCCAGCATTTT.

The V call is TRBV21-1, the J call TRBJ1-2. TRBV21-1 is noted as a pseudogene. The CDR3 covers 14 residues. This CDR3 is CASSTGTPNYGYTF. The CDR3 DNA sequence: TGTGCCAGCAGCACTGGTACACCGAACTATGGCTACACCTTC.

This clonotype was found many times. The rearrangement links TRBV13 to TRBJ1-2; D is ambiguous. The V end lost 1 base, the J end lost 4 bases, and 10 bases lay between the germline ends. The CDR3 sequence is 14 residues long. Per germline, CDR1 PRHDT and CDR2 FYEKMQ (reference sequence). The CDR3 DNA follows: TGTGCCAGCAGCTTAGCACCCGAAGGCTATGGCTACACCTTC. Protein: CASSLAPEGYGYTF. The variable domain in full, completed from reference TRBV13 and TRBJ1-2, reads AAGVIQSPRHLIKEKRETATLKCYPIPRHDTVYWYQQGPGQDPQFLISFYEKMQSDKGSIPDRFSAQQFSDYHSELNMSSLELGDSALYFCASSLAPEGYGYTFGSGTRLTVV.

There are a few counts of this clonotype. The chain joins TRBV6-6 to TRBJ1-1; a possible D gene is TRBD1 (6 bases). There are 16 residues in the CDR3. V lost 5 bases and J 5 bases, leaving 21 bases between the germline ends. Germline CDR1 and CDR2: MNHNY and SVGAGI (reference sequence). In nucleotides, the CDR3 is TGTGCCAGCAGTGACCTACTTGGGGGGCGACGGACTGAAGCTTTCTTT. Translating gives CASSDLLGGRRTEAFF.

This rearrangement joins TRBV27 to TRBJ2-5, with no clear D. Germline V gene lookup returns CDR1 MNHEY and CDR2 SMNVEV (reference sequence). Trimming cost V 5 bases and J 1 base, with 8 bases left between them. CDR3 length equals 13 residues. This CDR3 is CASSPWVQETQYF. The CDR3 region has the DNA TGTGCCAGCAGTCCCTGGGTCCAAGAGACCCAGTACTTC.

This clonotype appeared many times. The gene calls are TRBV2 and TRBJ1-2, with D hard to call. CDR3 length: 10 residues. The ends were cut back, 8 bases at V and 1 base at J, with 2 bases in the middle. The V gene's germline CDR1 is SNHLY and CDR2 FYNNEI. The CDR3 loop reads CASDNYGYTF. The DNA for the CDR3 is TGTGCCAGCGATAACTATGGCTACACCTTC.

This chain joins TRBV3-1 and TRBJ1-2; D possibly corresponds to TRBD1 (5 bases). The CDR3 length is 14 residues. Germline CDR1 and CDR2: LGHDT and YNNKEL (reference sequence). V shed 4 bases and J shed 3 bases, with 12 bases lying between them. CDR3 protein: CASSPGGIDYGYTF. The CDR3 coding sequence is TGTGCCAGCAGCCCCGGGGGGATTGACTATGGCTACACCTTC.

The chain couples TRBV28 to TRBJ2-1; D uncertain. The CDR3 contains 17 residues. The germline V and J ends were trimmed by 5 bases and 1 base, with 18 bases remaining between them. The germline V gene has CDR1 MDHEN and CDR2 SYDVKM. The chain's CDR3 is CASSRSIWFGSYNEQFF. CDR3 nucleotides: TGTGCCAGCAGTCGCTCGATTTGGTTTGGGTCCTACAATGAGCAGTTCTTC.

In its sample, this clonotype was seen a few times. V gene TRBV10-2 combines with J gene TRBJ2-3, with 7 bases matching TRBD2. This CDR3 spans 13 amino acids. With 6 bases clipped from V and 2 bases from J, the junction kept 2 bases outside the gene matches. Germline CDR1 is WSHSY and CDR2 is SAAADI. The CDR3 DNA reads TGCGCCAGCAGACGGGGGGACACAGATACGCAGTATTTT. This translates into CASRRGDTDTQYF.

This chain links TRBV12-3 or TRBV12-4 with TRBJ2-4, with unresolved D. Trimming removed 5 bases from V and 1 base from J, with 12 bases in between. The CDR3 sequence is 15 residues long. The CDR3 nucleotides read TGTGCCAGCAGTATCTCTGCCAGGGCCAAAAACATTCAGTACTTC. Protein sequence: CASSISARAKNIQYF.

The rearrangement links TRBV20-1 to TRBJ2-5; a weak D match, TRBD1 (6 bases). Germline V lookup: CDR1 DFQATT, CDR2 SNEGSKA (reference sequence). Trimming cost V 6 bases and J 1 base, with 12 bases left between them. The CDR3 totals 13 residues. Written as DNA, the CDR3 is TGCAGTGCCAGCCTAGGGGGCCAAGAGACCCAGTACTTC. Its protein product is CSASLGGQETQYF.

This clonotype occurred many times. The junction departs from the called germline gene at one end, perhaps through a read error. The chain employs TRBV5-1 and TRBJ2-2; the D is unclear. Germline CDR1 and CDR2: SGHRS and YFSETQ. The CDR3 length is 15 residues. Here the CDR3 DNA reads TGTGCCAGCAGTTTGGTGGCCGCGAACACCGGGGAGCTGTTTTTT. Its protein is CASSLVAANTGELFF.

Comments on this clonotype: The junction shows a germline mismatch at one end, possibly a read error. V and J are TRBV5-1 and TRBJ2-1; TRBD1 or TRBD2 may be the D gene (5 bases each). The CDR3 is 14 amino acids. CDR1 and CDR2 from the germline V gene are SGHRS and YFSETQ. The CDR3 sequence is CASSLVGGVDDQFF. As DNA, the CDR3 is TGCGCCAGCAGCTTGGTTGGGGGAGTAGATGATCAGTTCTTC.

The chain employs TRBV10-3 and TRBJ1-6, with D hard to call. Germline-derived CDR1 and CDR2 are ENHRY and SYGVKD. V lost 10 bases and J 0 bases, leaving 7 bases between the germline ends. CDR3 size: 13 residues. The CDR3 region is CATAPSYNSPLHF. Here the CDR3 DNA reads TGTGCCACGGCCCCCTCCTATAATTCACCCCTCCACTTT.

The chain recombines TRBV20-1 with TRBJ2-1; tentatively, D is TRBD1 or TRBD2 (5 bases each). The CDR3 consists of 13 residues. V lost 3 bases to trimming and J lost 4 bases, with 10 bases between them. Per the germline V gene, CDR1 is DFQATT and CDR2 is SNEGSKA (reference sequence). CDR3 protein: CSARGDAYNEQFF. The CDR3 nucleotides read TGCAGTGCTAGGGGGGACGCGTACAATGAGCAGTTCTTC.

The chain couples TRBV28 to TRBJ2-5; 10 bases are shared with TRBD2. Trimming cost V 5 bases and J 11 bases; bases outside gene matches: 11. This CDR3 has 14 amino acids. Germline values: CDR1 MDHEN, CDR2 SYDVKM. The CDR3 DNA follows: TGTGCCAGCAGTCCTACTCCCCTAGCGGGGGCGCAGTACTTC. This codes for CASSPTPLAGAQYF. Supplemented by reference TRBV28 and TRBJ2-5, the full variable domain reads DVKVTQSSRYLVKRTGEKVFLECVQDMDHENMFWYRQDPGLGLRLIYFSYDVKMKEKGDIPEGYSVSREKKERFSLILESASTNQTSMYLCASSPTPLAGAQYFGPGTRLLVL.

The chain employs TRBV24-1 and TRBJ2-2; TRBD2 agrees at 15 bases. The germline CDR1 and CDR2 sequences are KGHDR and SFDVKD. The CDR3 covers 17 residues. V dropped 3 bases and J dropped 5; count of bases not matched to a gene: 3. For the CDR3, the DNA is TGTGCCACCAGTGATCGGGGACTAGCGGGAGGAACCGGGGAGCTGTTTTTT. Its protein product is CATSDRGLAGGTGELFF.

The gene calls are TRBV4-2 and TRBJ2-7; D may be TRBD1 or TRBD2 (5 bases each). The CDR3 sequence is 17 residues long. With 0 bases removed from V and 0 bases from J, the gap between germline ends came to 15 bases. Germline assignment: CDR1 LGHNA and CDR2 YNFKEQ. DNA for the CDR3: TGTGCCAGCAGCCAAGATCAGGGTAGGGACCTCTCCTACGAGCAGTACTTC. This encodes CASSQDQGRDLSYEQYF.

The chain carries TRBV21-1 and TRBJ2-3; whether TRBD1, the table's D call, matches the DNA was not checked. TRBV21-1 is classified as a pseudogene. CDR3 size: 16 residues. The CDR3 coding sequence is TGTGCCAGCAGCAAAGCACCCGGGGGGATCACAGATACGCAGTATTTT. Protein product: CASSKAPGGITDTQYF.

The V call is TRBV19, the J call TRBJ1-1; the D gene is possibly TRBD1 (5 bases). The V gene lost 5 bases and the J gene lost 3 bases, with 10 bases spanning the gap. Germline V gene lookup returns CDR1 LNHDA and CDR2 SQIVND (reference sequence). The CDR3 extends over 13 amino acids. In DNA form, the CDR3 reads TGTGCCAGTAGTGCCCCCAGGGACACTGAAGCTTTCTTT. As protein: CASSAPRDTEAFF. Full variable domain (outside the CDR3, taken from reference TRBV19 and TRBJ1-1): DGGITQSPKYLFRKEGQNVTLSCEQNLNHDAMYWYRQDPGQGLRLIYYSQIVNDFQKGDIAEGYSVSREKKESFPLTVTSAQKNPTAFYLCASSAPRDTEAFFGQGTRLTVV.

The chain combines TRBV21-1 with TRBJ2-3; the table's D call, TRBD1, was not checked against the DNA. TRBV21-1 is a documented pseudogene. The CDR3 is 12 amino acids. CDR3 region: CASISQGDTQYF. DNA of the CDR3: TGTGCCAGCATCTCACAGGGGGATACGCAGTATTTT.

The CDR3 sequence: CASSLLRQARNYEQYF. CDR3 bases: TGTGCCAGCAGCTTATTGAGACAGGCCCGTAACTACGAGCAGTACTTC. This chain joins TRBV7-9 and TRBJ2-7; D is perhaps TRBD1 (6 bases). V lost 2 bases, J lost 3 bases, and 17 bases lay in between. Germline V gene sequence: CDR1 SEHNR, CDR2 FQNEAQ (reference sequence). There are 16 residues in the CDR3.

The chain recombines TRBV20-1 with TRBJ2-4, with a tentative D call TRBD2 (7 bases). Trimming took 6 bases from V and 1 from J, leaving 22 bases between them. The CDR3 spans 17 residues. From germline, CDR1 is DFQATT and CDR2 SNEGSKA (reference sequence). CDR3 residues: CSAPRWRGRGAKNIQYF. DNA of the CDR3: TGCAGTGCCCCCCGCTGGCGGGGGCGGGGGGCCAAAAACATTCAGTACTTC.

Worth noting for this clonotype: Being one base from a much bigger clone, this may be a read error. J is TRBJ2-5 and V is TRBV29-1, with 7 bases aligning to TRBD1. This CDR3 has 12 amino acids. J lost 1 base, V lost 7 bases, and 3 bases had no gene match. Looked up from germline, CDR1 is SQVTM and CDR2 is ANQGSEA. This CDR3 reads CSGGQLQETQYF. In DNA form, the CDR3 reads TGCAGCGGGGGACAGCTCCAAGAGACCCAGTACTTC.

The chain recombines TRBV28 with TRBJ2-3; possibly TRBD1 for D (6 bases). CDR1 and CDR2 from the germline V gene are MDHEN and SYDVKM. Trimming took 1 base from V and 1 from J, leaving 12 bases between them. The CDR3 is made up of 16 amino acids. The CDR3 nucleotides are TGTGCCAGCAGTTTATTGAGTAGACAGGGCACAGATACGCAGTATTTT. Its translation: CASSLLSRQGTDTQYF.

This clonotype was picked up a small number of times. This chain joins TRBV20-1 and TRBJ2-1, with TRBD1 matching 8 bases. V was pared by 6 bases and J by 11 bases, with 12 bases of the junction left unmatched. The CDR3 consists of 13 residues. Germline assignment: CDR1 DFQATT and CDR2 SNEGSKA (reference sequence). The CDR3 reads CSAAGTGLKKQFF. The CDR3 bases are TGCAGTGCAGCCGGGACAGGCCTTAAGAAGCAGTTCTTC.